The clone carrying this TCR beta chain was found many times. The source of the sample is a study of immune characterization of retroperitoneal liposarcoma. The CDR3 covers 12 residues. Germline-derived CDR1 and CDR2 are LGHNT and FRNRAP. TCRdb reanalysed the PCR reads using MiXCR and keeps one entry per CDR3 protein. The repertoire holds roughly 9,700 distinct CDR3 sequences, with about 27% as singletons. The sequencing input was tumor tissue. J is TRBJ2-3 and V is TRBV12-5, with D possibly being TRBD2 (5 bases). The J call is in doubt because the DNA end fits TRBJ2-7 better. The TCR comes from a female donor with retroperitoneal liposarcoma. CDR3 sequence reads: CASGKDFFQQYF. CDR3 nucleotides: TGTGCTAGTGGAAAGGACTTTTTTCAGCAGTACTTC.